This record concerns one T cell receptor (beta chain) sequence. The antigen is undetermined. A 10-day culture period preceded the isolation of CD4+ T cells. This entry is derived from a study of vaccination effects on CD4 cells after COVID-19. At the level of the study: The culture medium for a few million PBMC per well included 8.5 to 10 IU/ml IL-2 and about 10 ug/ml peptides.

Study-level results: Limitations: small convalescent group and missing early post-infection timepoints.

TCRdb's copy holds only in-frame clones and misses some; the assay was immunoSEQ multiplex PCR. The sample includes tens of thousands of clones, about 73% of them seen just once. The sequence was obtained from a human donor who received a COVID-19 vaccine. The specimen was CD4+ T cells from PBMCs cultured without peptide, collected before COVID-19 vaccination.

The CDR3 spells CASSPPSTQGIGGNTIYF. CDR3 in DNA: TGTGCCAGCTCACCACCTTCAACCCAGGGGATAGGTGGAAACACCATATATTTT. This rearrangement joins TRBV18 to TRBJ1-3; a weak D match, TRBD1 (6 bases). The ends were cut back, 0 bases at V and 3 bases at J, with 18 bases in the middle. This CDR3 is 18 amino acids long. In germline, CDR1 is KGHSH, CDR2 LQKENI.